This T cell receptor (beta chain) was recorded in a study of blood T cell repertoires in COVID-19. Study as a whole: COVID-19 samples, acute and convalescent, were from the United States, Italy and Spain.

Sequenced by immunoSEQ multiplex PCR; TCRdb stores in-frame clones only, minus some. The table records approximately 270,000 clones, approximately 89% of them present only once. Unmatched junction bases numbered 8, after V lost 2 bases and J lost 8 bases. Germline V gives CDR1 SEHNR, CDR2 FQNEAQ (reference sequence). The CDR3 runs 14 residues. The origin of this receptor is a man between 35 and 55 years old with active or convalescent COVID-19. Sequencing input: peripheral blood. The rearrangement uses TRBV7-9 and TRBJ1-2, with 7 bases fitting TRBD1. CDR3 sequence: CASSLPTGMRGYTF. CDR3 DNA: TGTGCCAGCAGCTTACCGACAGGGATGAGGGGCTACACCTTC.